Below are 16 T cell receptor beta chains sequenced from a single sample in a study of T cell responses to AZD1222 COVID-19 vaccine (dated by TCRdb to the early 2020s). This specimen's time point label, interpreted: about 28 days (+/-7) after the second vaccine dose. Libraries came from the immunoSEQ multiplex PCR assay. The clones in this table, taken by TCRdb from immuneACCESS, are in-frame only. Not every clone is retained; where verified, under half of the shortfall comes from an unresolved V gene, and the cause of the rest is unknown. The table for this sample lists 250,000 to 300,000 clones; 94% of them were counted only once. The ten most abundant clones make up approximately 0.52% of the sample. The sample was peripheral blood, taken 28 days after the second AZD1222 dose. Every receptor here comes from an adult who received the AZD1222 COVID-19 vaccine.

This rearrangement joins TRBV2 to TRBJ1-2; D perhaps matches TRBD1 (6 bases). CDR3 length: 14 amino acids. The ends were cut back, 4 bases at V and 8 bases at J, with 17 bases in the middle. Germline V lookup: CDR1 SNHLY, CDR2 FYNNEI. DNA of the CDR3: TGTGCCAGCAGTGCTACAGGGCTCGTCTCCGGCTACACCTTC. Encoded protein: CASSATGLVSGYTF.

The CDR3 sequence is CASSQAGTRSGNQPQHF. The DNA for the CDR3 is TGTGCCAGCAGCCAAGCCGGGACGCGGAGTGGCAATCAGCCCCAGCATTTT. The V call is TRBV4-2, the J call TRBJ1-5; TRBD1 might be the D (5 bases). CDR1 and CDR2 from the germline V gene are LGHNA and YNFKEQ. Trimming removed 1 base from V and 2 bases from J, with 15 bases in between. The CDR3 length is 17 residues.

The rearrangement uses TRBV30 and TRBJ2-7; 7 nucleotides line up with TRBD1. The J segment lost 4 bases and the V segment lost 0 bases, leaving 6 bases of the junction unmatched. The length of the CDR3 is 14 residues. From germline, CDR1 is GTSNPN and CDR2 SVGIG (reference sequence). CDR3 coding DNA: TGTGCCTGGAGTGTAGGGGGCAAGGGGTACGAGCAGTACTTC. It is translated as CAWSVGGKGYEQYF.

The chain joins TRBV11-3 to TRBJ2-5; TRBD2 matches 9 bases. The length of the CDR3 is 13 residues. Trimming at V came to 5 bases and at J to 5 bases, leaving 3 bases not matched to a gene. Germline-derived CDR1 and CDR2 are SGHNT and YENEEA. The CDR3 DNA is TGTGCCAGCAGCCCAAGCGGGAGGGAGACCCAGTACTTC. Translated: CASSPSGRETQYF.

The V and J genes are TRBV7-9 and TRBJ2-7, with D possibly called TRBD1 or TRBD2 (5 bases each). Trimming cost V 11 bases and J 1 base, with 12 bases left between them. The CDR3 is made up of 12 amino acids. Germline CDR1 reads SEHNR; CDR2 reads FQNEAQ (reference sequence). The CDR3 nucleotides read TGTGCCCCCGGGGCGGCTTCCTACGAGCAGTACTTC. Residues: CAPGAASYEQYF.

About this clone: The same CDR3 also results from other DNA sequences found in this sample. The chain uses TRBV28 and TRBJ1-2; 8 bases are a match to TRBD1. The CDR3 totals 13 residues. Germline V gives CDR1 MDHEN, CDR2 SYDVKM. V lost 3 bases, J lost 4 bases, and 1 base stayed unmatched. CDR3 protein: CASSFGQGYGYTF. In DNA form, the CDR3 reads TGTGCCAGCAGTTTCGGACAGGGCTATGGCTACACCTTC.

Only one count was recorded for this clone. The chain uses TRBV3-1 (or the pseudogene TRBV3-2) and TRBJ2-7; D is ambiguous. The CDR3 runs to 13 residues. Per germline, CDR1 LGHDT and CDR2 YNNKEL (reference sequence). V shed 0 bases and J shed 9 bases, with 12 bases lying between them. The CDR3 region has the DNA TGTGCCAGCAGCCAAGATCTCGCTGGTGGGCAGTACTTC. Protein product: CASSQDLAGGQYF.

The V and J genes are TRBV19 and TRBJ2-1; 13 nucleotides match TRBD2. Germline V gene data show CDR1 as LNHDA and CDR2 as SQIVND (reference sequence). CDR3 size: 19 residues. Trimming took 5 bases from V and 2 from J; bases not matched to a gene: 12. The CDR3 nucleotides read TGTGCCAGTAGTCATAGACTAGCGGGAGGCCACACTACCTACAATGAGCAGTTCTTC. The encoded protein is CASSHRLAGGHTTYNEQFF.

The chain links TRBV29-1 to TRBJ1-1, with no clear D. Trimming cost V 6 bases and J 1 base, with 6 bases left between them. CDR1 and CDR2 from the germline V gene are SQVTM and ANQGSEA. This CDR3 contains 11 residues. CDR3 residues: CSVEKNTEAFF. In DNA, the CDR3 is TGCAGCGTAGAAAAGAACACTGAAGCTTTCTTT.

The CDR3 nucleotides are TGTGCCAGCAGCCGTTACAATCAGCCCCAGCATTTT. Translating it yields CASSRYNQPQHF. The V call is TRBV3-1 (or the pseudogene TRBV3-2), the J call TRBJ1-5; D is unclear. The CDR3 runs to 12 residues. Germline values: CDR1 LGHDT, CDR2 YNNKEL (reference sequence). Trimming removed 4 bases at V and 3 bases at J, with 4 bases between.

The V and J genes are TRBV18 and TRBJ2-7, with TRBD2 matching 16 bases. The V segment lost 3 bases and the J segment 5 bases; nucleotides outside the gene matches: 13. Germline CDR1 is KGHSH and CDR2 is LQKENI. The CDR3 contains 19 residues. CDR3: CASSPHPGLAGGPFHEQYF. Here the CDR3 DNA reads TGTGCCAGCTCACCTCACCCGGGACTAGCGGGAGGGCCCTTCCACGAGCAGTACTTC.

The V call is TRBV7-9, the J call TRBJ2-3; D is ambiguous. Between the trimmed V and J ends, which lost 3 bases and 1 base, there was a span of 11 bases. The CDR3 has 15 residues. The germline CDR1 and CDR2 sequences are SEHNR and FQNEAQ (reference sequence). The CDR3 DNA is TGTGCCAGCAGCTTTGGGCCAGAGGGCACAGATACGCAGTATTTT. Its protein product is CASSFGPEGTDTQYF.

The chain couples TRBV28 to TRBJ1-2; 7 bases match TRBD1. The CDR3 length is 13 residues. The germline V gene encodes CDR1 MDHEN and CDR2 SYDVKM. J gave up 8 bases and V 3 bases, and 6 bases lay outside the gene matches. CDR3 bases: TGTGCCAGCAGTTTTCGCAGGGGGTTAGGCTACACCTTC. Translated: CASSFRRGLGYTF.

This clone was found once. The V call is TRBV19, the J call TRBJ2-6; TRBD2 is a possible D gene (7 bases). The germline V and J ends were trimmed by 5 bases and 3 bases, with 14 bases remaining between them. Per the germline V gene, CDR1 is LNHDA and CDR2 is SQIVND (reference sequence). The CDR3 has 16 amino acids. The CDR3 protein is CASSGRGVFGANVLTF. For the CDR3, the DNA is TGTGCCAGTAGTGGGAGGGGGGTCTTTGGGGCCAACGTCCTGACTTTC. Based on the CDR3 plus reference TRBV19 and TRBJ2-6, the full variable domain is DGGITQSPKYLFRKEGQNVTLSCEQNLNHDAMYWYRQDPGQGLRLIYYSQIVNDFQKGDIAEGYSVSREKKESFPLTVTSAQKNPTAFYLCASSGRGVFGANVLTFGAGSRLTVL.

The chain uses TRBV18 and TRBJ2-1; D remains unclear. V was shortened by 0 bases and J by 15 bases, with 15 bases between the two germline ends. CDR1 and CDR2 (germline): KGHSH, LQKENI. The CDR3 totals 13 residues. The CDR3 DNA reads as TGTGCCAGCTCACCACCGGTCTCTGGGTTTCTGTTCTTC. As protein: CASSPPVSGFLFF.

The chain combines TRBV28 with TRBJ1-5; D may be TRBD1 (6 bases). CDR3 length equals 15 residues. Trimming removed 1 base from V and 3 bases from J, with 10 bases in between. Germline V lookup: CDR1 MDHEN, CDR2 SYDVKM. Written as DNA, the CDR3 is TGTGCCAGCAGTTTATCGGACAGAGACAATCAGCCCCAGCATTTT. Encoded protein: CASSLSDRDNQPQHF.